This is a list of T cell receptor beta chains from one sample in a study of blood T cell repertoires in COVID-19. Produced via immunoSEQ multiplex PCR; TCRdb's table is partial and in-frame only. The sample has about 15,000 clones, 87% seen once. The sequenced material came from peripheral blood. Receptor source: a man aged 45 to 65 with active COVID-19. CDR3s include the opening cysteine and the closing phenylalanine or tryptophan. A D gene is named only where the DNA matches it firmly. Clone sizes are given selectively: once, few, many, or a class where the clone is expanded.

CDR3aa,CDR3nt,v_gene,j_gene,d_gene,abundance
CASSLGLAGAGTQYF,TGTGCCAGCAGTTTGGGACTAGCGGGAGCTGGTACGCAGTATTTT,TRBV28,TRBJ2-3,TRBD2,few
CASSQKPGQGAVGNTIYF,TGTGCCAGCAGTCAAAAACCGGGACAGGGGGCGGTTGGAAACACCATATATTTT,TRBV6-6,TRBJ1-3,TRBD1,.
CASSGVGETQYF,TGTGCCAGCAGCGGGGTAGGAGAGACCCAGTACTTC,TRBV28,TRBJ2-5,.,.
CASTLIWEAEPIYF,TGTGCCAGCACCCTGATTTGGGAGGCCGAACCCATATATTTT,TRBV7-2,TRBJ1-3,.,.
CASSVFGTQETQYF,TGTGCCAGCAGCGTATTCGGGACTCAAGAGACCCAGTACTTC,TRBV9,TRBJ2-5,.,.
CASSEAASNYGYTF,TGTGCCAGCAGTGAAGCAGCAAGTAACTATGGCTACACCTTC,TRBV2,TRBJ1-2,.,.
CATSRGGSGANVLTF,TGTGCCACCAGCAGAGGCGGATCTGGGGCCAACGTCCTGACTTTC,TRBV15,TRBJ2-6,.,.
CSAFRNYGYTF,TGCAGTGCTTTTCGGAACTATGGCTACACCTTC,TRBV20-1,TRBJ1-2,.,.
CASSILWGRTNHTIYF,TGTGCCAGCAGCATTCTGTGGGGCAGGACGAATCACACCATATATTTT,TRBV5-5,TRBJ1-3,.,.
CASSILDTEAFF,TGCGCCAGCAGTATTCTAGACACTGAAGCTTTCTTT,TRBV5-1,TRBJ1-1,.,.
CASSRDTNTAEAFF,TGTGCCAGCTCCCGGGACACGAATACAGCTGAAGCTTTCTTT,TRBV11-1,TRBJ1-1,.,.
CASSLGAGDYEQYF,TGTGCCAGCAGCTTGGGGGCGGGAGACTACGAGCAGTACTTC,TRBV5-4,TRBJ2-7,TRBD2,.
CASSLWGTSGRNEQFF,TGTGCCAGCAGCTTATGGGGGACTAGCGGGAGGAATGAGCAGTTCTTC,TRBV7-3,TRBJ2-1,TRBD2,.
CASSDSRTGTQYF,TGTGCCAGCAGTGACTCGAGGACGGGGACGCAGTATTTT,TRBV6-4,TRBJ2-3,.,.
CATSGSGGTQYF,TGTGCCACCAGTGGTTCAGGGGGGACCCAGTACTTC,TRBV24-1,TRBJ2-5,TRBD1,.
CASSLVQRPSYNEQFF,TGTGCCAGCAGCTTAGTCCAGCGACCCTCCTACAATGAGCAGTTCTTC,TRBV7-8,TRBJ2-1,.,.
CASRKQGGYGYTF,TGTGCCAGCAGGAAACAGGGGGGGTATGGCTACACCTTC,TRBV6-5,TRBJ1-2,TRBD1,.
CASSFELAGAGSVYNEQFF,TGTGCCAGCAGCTTCGAATTAGCGGGAGCAGGTAGTGTCTACAATGAGCAGTTCTTC,TRBV11-2,TRBJ2-1,TRBD2,.
CASNQQGLSYEQYF,TGTGCCAGCAACCAACAGGGCCTGTCCTACGAGCAGTACTTC,TRBV11-3,TRBJ2-7,.,.
CASSFGGAPDTQYF,TGTGCCAGCAGCTTTGGAGGGGCTCCAGATACGCAGTATTTT,TRBV7-8,TRBJ2-3,.,once
CASSLATGSTEAFF,TGTGCCAGCAGCTTAGCCACAGGGAGCACTGAAGCTTTCTTT,TRBV11-3,TRBJ1-1,.,.
CASSYSRIETQYF,TGTGCCAGCAGTTACTCGAGGATTGAGACCCAGTACTTC,TRBV6-2/TRBV6-3,TRBJ2-5,.,.
CASSLTITGWRQPQHF,TGTGCCAGTAGTCTGACAATTACAGGGTGGAGGCAGCCCCAGCATTTT,TRBV19,TRBJ1-5,.,.
CASSLGGGSDTEAFF,TGTGCCAGCAGCTTGGGGGGGGGTTCAGACACTGAAGCTTTCTTT,TRBV11-2,TRBJ1-1,.,once
CASSLGTGAYNSPLHF,TGTGCCAGCAGTTTAGGGACAGGGGCCTATAATTCACCCCTCCACTTT,TRBV28,TRBJ1-6,TRBD1,.
CASPSHNEQFF,TGTGCCAGCCCCTCCCACAATGAGCAGTTCTTC,TRBV27,TRBJ2-1,.,.
CASSSRDRGHNEQFF,TGCGCCAGCAGCTCAAGGGACAGGGGGCACAATGAGCAGTTCTTC,TRBV5-1,TRBJ2-1,TRBD1,.
CASSPQGMDNEQFF,TGTGCCAGCTCACCACAGGGGATGGACAATGAGCAGTTCTTC,TRBV18,TRBJ2-1,.,.
CASSITGGGPEKLFF,TGTGCCAGCAGTATCACTGGCGGGGGACCGGAAAAACTGTTTTTT,TRBV6-2/TRBV6-3,TRBJ1-4,.,once
CATSDLGSGEGNEQFF,TGTGCCACCAGTGATTTAGGTAGCGGGGAGGGTAATGAGCAGTTCTTC,TRBV24-1,TRBJ2-1,TRBD2,large
CASSFMRADTQYF,TGTGCCAGCAGTTTCATGCGGGCAGATACGCAGTATTTT,TRBV27,TRBJ2-3,.,.
CASLLRGSYEQYF,TGTGCCAGCCTTCTAAGGGGCTCCTACGAGCAGTACTTC,TRBV27,TRBJ2-7,.,.
CASSPGGARDYGYTF,TGTGCCAGCAGCCCGGGGGGAGCCCGAGACTATGGCTACACCTTC,TRBV7-3,TRBJ1-2,.,once
CASSAIRGQAETQYF,TGCGCCAGCAGCGCAATCAGGGGCCAAGCAGAGACCCAGTACTTC,TRBV5-1,TRBJ2-5,.,once
CASSLLGQGTRGYTF,TGTGCCAGCAGCTTGCTCGGACAGGGGACGCGCGGCTACACCTTC,TRBV5-4,TRBJ1-2,TRBD1,.
CSVLTSARSYEQYF,TGCAGCGTACTTACTAGCGCCCGCTCCTACGAGCAGTACTTC,TRBV29-1,TRBJ2-7,TRBD2,.
CASSFTQTGNTIYF,TGTGCCAGCAGCTTTACACAAACTGGAAACACCATATATTTT,TRBV7-9,TRBJ1-3,.,few
CAWSGQVNQPQHF,TGTGCCTGGAGTGGACAGGTAAATCAGCCCCAGCATTTT,TRBV30,TRBJ1-5,.,.
CASTNPMTRYYGYTF,TGTGCCAGCACCAACCCTATGACACGCTACTATGGCTACACCTTC,TRBV2,TRBJ1-2,.,.
CASSLKVLGGDTQYF,TGTGCCAGCAGCTTAAAGGTCCTGGGGGGAGATACGCAGTATTTT,TRBV7-2,TRBJ2-3,.,.
CASSWTGAATGELFF,TGTGCCAGCAGCTGGACAGGGGCGGCCACCGGGGAGCTGTTTTTT,TRBV7-2,TRBJ2-2,TRBD1,.
CASSLDSMNTEAFF,TGTGCCAGCAGTTTAGACAGTATGAACACTGAAGCTTTCTTT,TRBV27,TRBJ1-1,.,.
CASSPLGGADYGYTF,TGTGCCAGCAGCCCGTTGGGTGGGGCTGACTATGGCTACACCTTC,TRBV14,TRBJ1-2,.,.
CASSQDAALATLGSSYEQYF,TGCGCCAGCAGCCAAGATGCGGCACTAGCGACCCTTGGGAGCTCCTACGAGCAGTACTTC,TRBV4-3,TRBJ2-7,TRBD2,few
CASSDTEAFF,TGTGCCAGCTCAGACACTGAAGCTTTCTTT,TRBV6-5,TRBJ1-1,.,.
CASSQVLAGDLTGELFF,TGCGCCAGCAGCCAAGTACTAGCGGGAGACCTCACCGGGGAGCTGTTTTTT,TRBV4-3,TRBJ2-2,TRBD2,once
CAIRIQGPGANVLTF,TGTGCCATCAGGATACAGGGCCCTGGGGCCAACGTCCTGACTTTC,TRBV10-3,TRBJ2-6,.,.
CASSPPQGGRASTDTQYF,TGTGCCAGCAGCCCCCCGCAGGGCGGGAGGGCTAGCACAGATACGCAGTATTTT,TRBV7-9,TRBJ2-3,TRBD2,.
CASSLTDYGYTF,TGTGCCAGCAGCTTGACAGACTATGGCTACACCTTC,TRBV7-2,TRBJ1-2,.,medium-sized
CASSKTGTRLTDTQYF,TGTGCCAGCAGCAAAACGGGGACTCGTCTCACAGATACGCAGTATTTT,TRBV9,TRBJ2-3,.,.
CASSLGQGEQYF,TGTGCCAGCAGCTTAGGTCAGGGGGAGCAGTACTTC,TRBV11-2,TRBJ2-7,.,.
CASSYGTGGSGNTIYF,TGTGCCAGCAGCTACGGGACAGGGGGATCTGGAAACACCATATATTTT,TRBV4-2,TRBJ1-3,TRBD1,.
CASSPQSGNYGYTF,TGTGCCAGCAGCCCCCAATCGGGTAACTATGGCTACACCTTC,TRBV11-2,TRBJ1-2,.,once
CASSQSWGQGFYGYTF,TGCGCCAGCAGCCAGTCCTGGGGACAGGGCTTCTATGGCTACACCTTC,TRBV5-1,TRBJ1-2,TRBD1,.